The T cell receptor (beta chain) described here comes from a study of neurological immune-mediated disorders. CDR3 length: 15 amino acids. Per the germline V gene, CDR1 is LNHDA and CDR2 is SQIVND (reference sequence). V was trimmed by 6 bases and J by 0 bases, leaving 13 bases between them. The team produced cDNA through 5'RACE using 10-nucleotide random UMIs. TCRdb reanalysed the 5' RACE reads using MiXCR and keeps one entry per CDR3 protein. The sample lists 18,000 or so distinct CDR3 sequences; 14% were seen once. This clonotype was counted ten times or more. The genes are TRBV19 and TRBJ2-3; D gene unclear. Sequencing was performed on CD4+ T cells from blood. This receptor was taken from a woman in her sixties with HTLV-1-associated myelopathy (HAM/TSP). DNA of the CDR3: TGTGCCAGTAGCCCAGAGAGGTCTAGCACAGATACGCAGTATTTT. It translates to CASSPERSSTDTQYF. Using reference TRBV19 and TRBJ2-3 for the parts outside the CDR3, the full variable domain is DGGITQSPKYLFRKEGQNVTLSCEQNLNHDAMYWYRQDPGQGLRLIYYSQIVNDFQKGDIAEGYSVSREKKESFPLTVTSAQKNPTAFYLCASSPERSSTDTQYFGPGTRLTVL.